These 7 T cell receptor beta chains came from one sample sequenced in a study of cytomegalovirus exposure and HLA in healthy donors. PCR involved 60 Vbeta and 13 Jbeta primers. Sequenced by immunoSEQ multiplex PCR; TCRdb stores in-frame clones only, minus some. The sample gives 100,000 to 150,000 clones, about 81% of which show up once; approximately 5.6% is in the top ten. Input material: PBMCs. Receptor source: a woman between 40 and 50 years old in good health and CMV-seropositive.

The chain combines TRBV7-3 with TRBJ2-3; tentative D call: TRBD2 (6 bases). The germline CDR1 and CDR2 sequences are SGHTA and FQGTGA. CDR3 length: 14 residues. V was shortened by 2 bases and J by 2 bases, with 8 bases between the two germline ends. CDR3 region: CASSLAGNTDTQYF. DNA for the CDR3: TGTGCCAGCAGCTTAGCGGGGAACACAGATACGCAGTATTTT.

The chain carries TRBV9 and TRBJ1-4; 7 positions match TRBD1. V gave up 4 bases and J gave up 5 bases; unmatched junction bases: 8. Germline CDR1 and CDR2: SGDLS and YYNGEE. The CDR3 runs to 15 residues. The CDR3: CASSPGTDRNEKLFF. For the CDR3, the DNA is TGTGCCAGCAGCCCCGGGACAGACCGCAATGAAAAACTGTTTTTT.

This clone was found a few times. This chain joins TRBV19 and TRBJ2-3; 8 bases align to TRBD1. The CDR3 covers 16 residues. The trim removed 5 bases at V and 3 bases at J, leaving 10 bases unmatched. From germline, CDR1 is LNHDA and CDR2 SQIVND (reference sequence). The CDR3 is CASSSQGALTTDTQYF. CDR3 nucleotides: TGTGCCAGTAGTTCCCAGGGGGCCTTGACAACAGATACGCAGTATTTT.

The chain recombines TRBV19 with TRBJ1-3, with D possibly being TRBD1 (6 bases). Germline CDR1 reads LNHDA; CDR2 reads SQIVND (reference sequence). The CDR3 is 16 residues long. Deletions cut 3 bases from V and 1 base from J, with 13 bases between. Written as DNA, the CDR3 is TGTGCCAGTAGTATGACGCAGGGGAGTTCTGGAAACACCATATATTTT. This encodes CASSMTQGSSGNTIYF.

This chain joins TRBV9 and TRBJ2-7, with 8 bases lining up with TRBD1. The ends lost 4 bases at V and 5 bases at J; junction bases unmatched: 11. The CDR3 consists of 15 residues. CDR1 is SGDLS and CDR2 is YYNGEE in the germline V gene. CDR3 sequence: CASSLQGAGGNEQYF. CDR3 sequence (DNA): TGTGCCAGCAGCCTTCAGGGTGCAGGGGGCAACGAGCAGTACTTC.

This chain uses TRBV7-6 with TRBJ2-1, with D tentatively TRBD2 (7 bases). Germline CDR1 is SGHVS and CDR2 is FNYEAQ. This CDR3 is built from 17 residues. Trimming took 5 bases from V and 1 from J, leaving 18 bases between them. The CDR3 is CASSGPSGGRSYNEQFF. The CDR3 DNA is TGTGCCAGCAGCGGACCGTCCGGGGGGCGGTCCTACAATGAGCAGTTCTTC.

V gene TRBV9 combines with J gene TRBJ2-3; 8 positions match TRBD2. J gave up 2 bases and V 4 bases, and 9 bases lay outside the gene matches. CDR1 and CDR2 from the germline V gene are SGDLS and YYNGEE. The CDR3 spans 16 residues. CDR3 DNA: TGTGCCAGCAGCCGCGTGGGCGGGGGGTCCACAGATACGCAGTATTTT. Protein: CASSRVGGGSTDTQYF. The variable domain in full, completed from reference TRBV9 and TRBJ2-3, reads DSGVTQTPKHLITATGQRVTLRCSPRSGDLSVYWYQQSLDQGLQFLIQYYNGEERAKGNILERFSAQQFPDLHSELNLSSLELGDSALYFCASSRVGGGSTDTQYFGPGTRLTVL.